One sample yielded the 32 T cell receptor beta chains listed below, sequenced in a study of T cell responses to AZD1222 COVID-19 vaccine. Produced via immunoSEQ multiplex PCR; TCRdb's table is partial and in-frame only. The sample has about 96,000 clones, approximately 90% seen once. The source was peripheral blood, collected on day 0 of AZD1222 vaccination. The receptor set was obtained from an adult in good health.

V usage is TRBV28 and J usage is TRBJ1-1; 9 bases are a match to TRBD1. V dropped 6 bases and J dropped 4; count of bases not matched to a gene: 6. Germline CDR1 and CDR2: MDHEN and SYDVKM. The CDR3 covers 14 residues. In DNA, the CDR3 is TGTGCCAGCAGCCTACAGGGGGCGGTCACTGAAGCTTTCTTT. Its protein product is CASSLQGAVTEAFF.

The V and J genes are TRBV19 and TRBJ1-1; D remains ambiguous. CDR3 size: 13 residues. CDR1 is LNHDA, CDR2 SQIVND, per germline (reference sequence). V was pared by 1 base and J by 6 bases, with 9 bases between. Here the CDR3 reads CASSIGTLSEAFF. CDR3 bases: TGTGCCAGTAGTATAGGAACTCTGTCTGAAGCTTTCTTT.

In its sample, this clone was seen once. The CDR3 sequence is CASSQTRGTLNTEAFF. For the CDR3, the DNA is TGCGCCAGCAGCCAGACGCGAGGGACACTAAACACTGAAGCTTTCTTT. The chain couples TRBV4-3 to TRBJ1-1; a weak D match, TRBD1 (6 bases). The CDR3 contains 16 residues. The germline V and J ends were trimmed by 3 bases and 2 bases, with 16 bases remaining between them. The V gene's germline CDR1 is LGHNA and CDR2 YSLEER.

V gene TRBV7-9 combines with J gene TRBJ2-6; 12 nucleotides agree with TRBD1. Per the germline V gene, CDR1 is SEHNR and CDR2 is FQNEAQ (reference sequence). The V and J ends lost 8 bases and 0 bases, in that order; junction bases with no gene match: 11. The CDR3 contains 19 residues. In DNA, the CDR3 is TGTGCCAGCCCGGGACAGGGGGCGAAGGTGCACTCTGGGGCCAACGTCCTGACTTTC. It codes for CASPGQGAKVHSGANVLTF. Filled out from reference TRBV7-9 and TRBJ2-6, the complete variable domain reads DTGVSQNPRHKITKRGQNVTFRCDPISEHNRLYWYRQTLGQGPEFLTYFQNEAQLEKSRLLSDRFSAERPKGSFSTLEIQRTEQGDSAMYLCASPGQGAKVHSGANVLTFGAGSRLTVL.

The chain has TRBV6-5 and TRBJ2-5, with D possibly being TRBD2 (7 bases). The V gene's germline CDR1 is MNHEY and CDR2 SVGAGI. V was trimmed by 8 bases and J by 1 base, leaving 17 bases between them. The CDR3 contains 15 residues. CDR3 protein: CASGTMGGRQETQYF. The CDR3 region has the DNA TGTGCCAGCGGCACCATGGGGGGGCGCCAAGAGACCCAGTACTTC.

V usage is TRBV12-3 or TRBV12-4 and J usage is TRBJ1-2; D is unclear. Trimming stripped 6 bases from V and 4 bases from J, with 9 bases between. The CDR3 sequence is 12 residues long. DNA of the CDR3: TGTGCCAGCAGCTCAGAACTCTATGGCTACACCTTC. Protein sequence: CASSSELYGYTF.

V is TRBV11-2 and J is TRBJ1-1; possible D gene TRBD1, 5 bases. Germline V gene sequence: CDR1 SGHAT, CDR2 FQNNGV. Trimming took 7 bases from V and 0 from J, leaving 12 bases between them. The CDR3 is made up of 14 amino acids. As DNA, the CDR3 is TGTGCCAGCACGGGACGGTTTTTGAACACTGAAGCTTTCTTT. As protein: CASTGRFLNTEAFF.

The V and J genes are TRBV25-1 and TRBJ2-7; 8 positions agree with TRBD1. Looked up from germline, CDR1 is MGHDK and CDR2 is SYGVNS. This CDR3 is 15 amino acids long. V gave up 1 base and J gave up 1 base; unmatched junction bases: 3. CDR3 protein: CASSELGQASYEQYF. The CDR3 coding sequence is TGTGCCAGCAGTGAATTGGGACAGGCATCCTACGAGCAGTACTTC.

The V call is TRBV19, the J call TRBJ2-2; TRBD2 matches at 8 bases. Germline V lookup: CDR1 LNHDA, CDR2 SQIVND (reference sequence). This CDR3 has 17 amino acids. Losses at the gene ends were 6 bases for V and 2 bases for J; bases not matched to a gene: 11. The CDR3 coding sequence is TGTGCCAGTAGCATCAGCCCAGCGGGGGCCAACACCGGGGAGCTGTTTTTT. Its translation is CASSISPAGANTGELFF.

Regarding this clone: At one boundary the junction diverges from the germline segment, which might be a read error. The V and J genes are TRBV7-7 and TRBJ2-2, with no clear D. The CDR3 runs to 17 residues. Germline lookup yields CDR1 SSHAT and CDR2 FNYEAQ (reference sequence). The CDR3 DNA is TGTGCTAGCAGCTTTTCTACGTGGGCTGCGAACACCGGGGAGCTGTTTTTT. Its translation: CASSFSTWAANTGELFF.

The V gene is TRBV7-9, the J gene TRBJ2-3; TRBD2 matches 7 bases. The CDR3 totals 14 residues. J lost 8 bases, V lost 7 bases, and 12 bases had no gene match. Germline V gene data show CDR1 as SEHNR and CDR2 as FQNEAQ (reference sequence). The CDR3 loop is CASTIGTKGGTQYF. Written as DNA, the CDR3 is TGTGCCAGCACTATCGGGACTAAGGGAGGTACGCAGTATTTT.

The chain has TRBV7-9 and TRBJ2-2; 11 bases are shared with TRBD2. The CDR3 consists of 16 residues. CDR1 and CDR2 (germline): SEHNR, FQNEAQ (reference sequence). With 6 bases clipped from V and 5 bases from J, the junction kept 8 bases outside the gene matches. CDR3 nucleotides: TGTGCCAGCAGTTTCCCTAGCGGGGGGAATACCGGGGAGCTGTTTTTT. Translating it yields CASSFPSGGNTGELFF. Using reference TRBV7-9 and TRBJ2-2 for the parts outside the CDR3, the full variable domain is DTGVSQNPRHKITKRGQNVTFRCDPISEHNRLYWYRQTLGQGPEFLTYFQNEAQLEKSRLLSDRFSAERPKGSFSTLEIQRTEQGDSAMYLCASSFPSGGNTGELFFGEGSRLTVL.

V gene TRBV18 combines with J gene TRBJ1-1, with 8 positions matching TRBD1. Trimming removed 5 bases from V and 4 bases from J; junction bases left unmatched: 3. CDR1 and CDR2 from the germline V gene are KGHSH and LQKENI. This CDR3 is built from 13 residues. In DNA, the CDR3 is TGTGCCAGCTCAGCAGGGGGCACCACTGAAGCTTTCTTT. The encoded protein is CASSAGGTTEAFF.

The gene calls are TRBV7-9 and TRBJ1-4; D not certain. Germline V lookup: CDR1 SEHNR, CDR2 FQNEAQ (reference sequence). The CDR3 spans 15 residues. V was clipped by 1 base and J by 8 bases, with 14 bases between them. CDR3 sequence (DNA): TGTGCCAGCAGCTTAGTATCGAGGTTTGGGGAAAAACTGTTTTTT. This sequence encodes CASSLVSRFGEKLFF.

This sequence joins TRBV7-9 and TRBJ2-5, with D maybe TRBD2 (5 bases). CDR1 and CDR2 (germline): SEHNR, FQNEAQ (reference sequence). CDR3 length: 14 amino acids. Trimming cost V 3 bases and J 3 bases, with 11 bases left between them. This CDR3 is CASSFEGWKETQYF. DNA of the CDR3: TGTGCCAGCAGCTTTGAGGGATGGAAAGAGACCCAGTACTTC.

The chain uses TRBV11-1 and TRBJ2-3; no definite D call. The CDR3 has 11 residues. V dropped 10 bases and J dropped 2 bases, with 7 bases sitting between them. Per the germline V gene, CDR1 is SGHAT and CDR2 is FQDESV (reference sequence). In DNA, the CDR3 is TGTGCCATCCAGTCCACAGATACGCAGTATTTT. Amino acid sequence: CAIQSTDTQYF.

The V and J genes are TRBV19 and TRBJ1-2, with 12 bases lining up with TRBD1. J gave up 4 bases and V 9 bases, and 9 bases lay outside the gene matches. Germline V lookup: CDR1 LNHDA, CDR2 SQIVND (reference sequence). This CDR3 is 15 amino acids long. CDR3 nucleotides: TGTGCCAGCTCCGGGACAGGGGGCTTCGGCTATGGCTACACCTTC. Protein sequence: CASSGTGGFGYGYTF.

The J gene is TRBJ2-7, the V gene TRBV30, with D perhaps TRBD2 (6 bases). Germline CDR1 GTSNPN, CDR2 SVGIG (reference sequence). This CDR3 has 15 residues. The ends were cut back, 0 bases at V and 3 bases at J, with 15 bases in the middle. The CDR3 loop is CAWSVGRSSGYEQYF. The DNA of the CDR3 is TGTGCCTGGAGTGTAGGGCGAAGTAGCGGCTACGAGCAGTACTTC.

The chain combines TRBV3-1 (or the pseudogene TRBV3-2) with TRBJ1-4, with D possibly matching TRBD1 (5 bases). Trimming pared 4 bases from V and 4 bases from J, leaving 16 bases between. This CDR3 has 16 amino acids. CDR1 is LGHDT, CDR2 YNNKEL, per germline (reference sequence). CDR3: CASSLLLGGSNEKLFF. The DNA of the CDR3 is TGTGCCAGCAGCCTCCTACTGGGGGGGAGTAATGAAAAACTGTTTTTT.

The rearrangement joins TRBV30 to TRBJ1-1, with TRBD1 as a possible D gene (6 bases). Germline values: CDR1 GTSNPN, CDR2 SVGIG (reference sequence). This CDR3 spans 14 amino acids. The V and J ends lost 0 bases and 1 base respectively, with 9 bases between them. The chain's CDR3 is CAWSVLGGNTEAFF. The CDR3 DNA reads TGTGCCTGGAGTGTACTAGGGGGGAACACTGAAGCTTTCTTT.

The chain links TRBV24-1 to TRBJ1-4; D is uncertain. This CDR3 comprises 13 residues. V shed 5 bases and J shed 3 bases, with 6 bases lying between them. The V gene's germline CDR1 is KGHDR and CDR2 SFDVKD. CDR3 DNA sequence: TGTGCCACCAGTGGGACTTCTAATGAAAAACTGTTTTTT. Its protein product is CATSGTSNEKLFF.

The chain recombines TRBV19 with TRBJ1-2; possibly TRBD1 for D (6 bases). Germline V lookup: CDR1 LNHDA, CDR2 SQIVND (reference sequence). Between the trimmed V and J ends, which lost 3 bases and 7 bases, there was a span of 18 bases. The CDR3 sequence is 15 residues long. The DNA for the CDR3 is TGTGCCAGTAGTATGATTGGGGACACCCTCGGTGGCTACACCTTC. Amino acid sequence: CASSMIGDTLGGYTF. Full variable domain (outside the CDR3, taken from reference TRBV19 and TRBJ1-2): DGGITQSPKYLFRKEGQNVTLSCEQNLNHDAMYWYRQDPGQGLRLIYYSQIVNDFQKGDIAEGYSVSREKKESFPLTVTSAQKNPTAFYLCASSMIGDTLGGYTFGSGTRLTVV.

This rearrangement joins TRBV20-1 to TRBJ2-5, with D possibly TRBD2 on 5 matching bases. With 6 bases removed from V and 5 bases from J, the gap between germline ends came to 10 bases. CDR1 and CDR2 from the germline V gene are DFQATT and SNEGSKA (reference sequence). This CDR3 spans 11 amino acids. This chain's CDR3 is CSADWRETQYF. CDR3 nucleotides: TGCAGTGCCGACTGGAGGGAGACCCAGTACTTC.

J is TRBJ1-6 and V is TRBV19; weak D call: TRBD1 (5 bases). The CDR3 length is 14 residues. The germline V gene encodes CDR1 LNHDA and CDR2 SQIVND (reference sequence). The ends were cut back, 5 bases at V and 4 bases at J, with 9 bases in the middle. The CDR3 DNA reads TGTGCCAGTAGTCCGGGACTGTATAATTCACCCCTCCACTTT. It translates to CASSPGLYNSPLHF.

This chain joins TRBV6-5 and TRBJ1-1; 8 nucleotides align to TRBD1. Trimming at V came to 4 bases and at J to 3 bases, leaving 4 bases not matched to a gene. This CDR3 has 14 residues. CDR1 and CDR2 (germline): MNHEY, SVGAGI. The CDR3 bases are TGTGCCAGCAGTTGGACAGGGTCCGACACTGAAGCTTTCTTT. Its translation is CASSWTGSDTEAFF.

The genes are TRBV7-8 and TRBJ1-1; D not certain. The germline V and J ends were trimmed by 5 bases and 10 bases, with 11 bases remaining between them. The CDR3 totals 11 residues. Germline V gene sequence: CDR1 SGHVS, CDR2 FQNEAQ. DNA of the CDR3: TGTGCCAGCAGCCCGTCCACGAGAGCTTTCTTT. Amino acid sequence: CASSPSTRAFF.

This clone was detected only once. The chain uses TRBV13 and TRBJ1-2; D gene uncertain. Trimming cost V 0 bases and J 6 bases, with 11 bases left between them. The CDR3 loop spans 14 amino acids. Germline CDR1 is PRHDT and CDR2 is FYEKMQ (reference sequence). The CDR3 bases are TGTGCCAGCAGCTTAGGGCGGGCTGTGAATGGCTACACCTTC. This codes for CASSLGRAVNGYTF.

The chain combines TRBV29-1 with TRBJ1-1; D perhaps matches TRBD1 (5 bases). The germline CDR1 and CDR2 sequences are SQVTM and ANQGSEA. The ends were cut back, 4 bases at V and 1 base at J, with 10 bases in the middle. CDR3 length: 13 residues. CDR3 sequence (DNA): TGCAGCGTTGGAGGGGAGGCGAACACTGAAGCTTTCTTT. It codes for CSVGGEANTEAFF.

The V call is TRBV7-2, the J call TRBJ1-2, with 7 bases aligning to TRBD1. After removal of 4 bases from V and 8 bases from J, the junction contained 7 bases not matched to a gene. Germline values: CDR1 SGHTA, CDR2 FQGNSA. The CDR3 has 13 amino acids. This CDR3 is CASSYLTGAGYTF. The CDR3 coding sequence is TGTGCCAGCAGCTACTTAACAGGGGCCGGCTACACCTTC.

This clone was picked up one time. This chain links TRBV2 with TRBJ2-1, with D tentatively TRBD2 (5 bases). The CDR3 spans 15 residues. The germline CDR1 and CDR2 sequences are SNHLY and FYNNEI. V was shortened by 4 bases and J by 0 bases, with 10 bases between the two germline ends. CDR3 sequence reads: CASSGGAFSYNEQFF. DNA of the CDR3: TGTGCCAGCAGTGGGGGAGCGTTCTCCTACAATGAGCAGTTCTTC. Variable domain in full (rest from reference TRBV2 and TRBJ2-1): EPEVTQTPSHQVTQMGQEVILRCVPISNHLYFYWYRQILGQKVEFLVSFYNNEISEKSEIFDDQFSVERPDGSNFTLKIRSTKLEDSAMYFCASSGGAFSYNEQFFGPGTRLTVL.

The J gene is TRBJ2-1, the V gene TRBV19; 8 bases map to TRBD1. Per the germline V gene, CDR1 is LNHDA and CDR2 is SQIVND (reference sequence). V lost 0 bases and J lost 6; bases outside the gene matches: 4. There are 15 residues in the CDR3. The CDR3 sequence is CASSIDGGTGNEQFF. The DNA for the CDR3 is TGTGCCAGTAGTATAGATGGCGGGACAGGCAATGAGCAGTTCTTC.

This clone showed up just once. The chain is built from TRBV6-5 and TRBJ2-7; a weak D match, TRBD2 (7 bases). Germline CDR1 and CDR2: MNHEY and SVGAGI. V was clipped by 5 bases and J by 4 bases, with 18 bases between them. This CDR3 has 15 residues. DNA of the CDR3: TGTGCCAGCAGTATCCAGCCCAGGGGAGGGTACGAGCAGTACTTC. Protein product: CASSIQPRGGYEQYF.